The clone carrying this T cell receptor beta chain was seen more than once but under ten times. The TCR beta CDR3 region underwent multiplex PCR amplification with 32 V and 13 J primers. Via MiXCR, TCRdb re-called the multiplex PCR reads, giving one row per CDR3 protein. Of approximately 7,200 distinct CDR3 sequences listed, 20% to 25% are singletons. These data originate in a study of immune heterogeneity within non-small cell lung tumors. On the study more broadly: The tumors comprised several squamous cell carcinomas, about 11 non-squamous carcinomas and 1 not otherwise specified.

V shed 5 bases, J shed 7 bases, and the junction held 16 bases outside the gene matches. This CDR3 is 15 amino acids long. Germline CDR1 and CDR2: DFQATT and SNEGSKA (reference sequence). Template input was genomic DNA from bulk tumor (600 ng per sample). Multiple biopsies spaced far apart were taken from each primary tumor during surgery. Patients went through curative surgery, and their non-small cell lung cancer was untreated and newly diagnosed. The TCR was taken from a man aged 55 to 69 with non-small cell lung cancer. Sequencing was performed on lung tumor tissue. The chain combines TRBV20-1 with TRBJ1-1; the match to TRBD1 covers 7 bases. This chain's CDR3 is CSASPRDRQWGEAFF. The CDR3 nucleotides read TGCAGTGCTTCGCCACGGGACAGACAATGGGGTGAAGCTTTCTTT.